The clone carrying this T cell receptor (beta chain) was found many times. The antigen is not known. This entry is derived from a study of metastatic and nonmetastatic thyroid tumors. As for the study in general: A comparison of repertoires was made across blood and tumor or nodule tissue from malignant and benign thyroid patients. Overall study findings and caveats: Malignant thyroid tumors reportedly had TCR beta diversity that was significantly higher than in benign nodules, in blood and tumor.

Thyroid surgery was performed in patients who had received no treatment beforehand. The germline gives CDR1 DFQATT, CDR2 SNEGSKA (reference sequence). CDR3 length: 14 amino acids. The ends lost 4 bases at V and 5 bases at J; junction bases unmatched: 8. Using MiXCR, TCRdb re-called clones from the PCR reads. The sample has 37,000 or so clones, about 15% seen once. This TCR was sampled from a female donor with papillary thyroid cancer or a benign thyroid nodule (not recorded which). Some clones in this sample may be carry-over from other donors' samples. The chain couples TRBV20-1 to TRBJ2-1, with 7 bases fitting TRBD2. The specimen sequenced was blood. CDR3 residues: CSAIRVGRDNEQFF. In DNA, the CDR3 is TGCAGTGCTATCAGGGTGGGGAGGGACAATGAGCAGTTCTTC.